This TCR beta chain was documented in a study of T cell responses to AZD1222 COVID-19 vaccine. Study-wide findings and caveats: When two AZD1222 doses had been given, Spike-specific TCR breadth and depth rose.

Some clones are missing from TCRdb's copy, which holds only in-frame ones; the method was immunoSEQ multiplex PCR. This table holds about 110,000 clones, about 95% found once. The V gene's germline CDR1 is SGHRS and CDR2 YFSETQ. The CDR3 consists of 16 residues. The ends were cut back, 4 bases at V and 0 bases at J, with 14 bases in the middle. Turning to this clone: Its cognate antigen is unknown.

This rearrangement joins TRBV5-1 to TRBJ1-3; the D gene is possibly TRBD1 (6 bases). Sequences were derived from peripheral blood, sampled 28 days after the second AZD1222 dose. This clonotype was sampled from an adult who received the AZD1222 COVID-19 vaccine. CDR3 protein: CASSAGTTASGNTIYF. CDR3 DNA: TGCGCCAGCAGCGCAGGGACAACGGCCTCTGGAAACACCATATATTTT.